Shown below are 30 T cell receptor beta chains from a single sample sequenced in a study of regulatory T cells in long-lasting Graves disease. This sample's time point: newly diagnosed GD, antithyroid drugs for less than 3 months. PBMCs provided the RNA from which the TCR library was made. Construction of TCR beta libraries relied on iRepertoire HTBI primers and on Arm-PCR targeting CDR3 regions. MiXCR, run by TCRdb on the multiplex PCR reads, gives a single entry per CDR3 protein. The sample records 600,000 to 650,000 distinct CDR3 sequences, about 15% being singletons. Another study also made use of these data, one on T cells in Graves' hyperthyroidism and ophthalmopathy.

Sample: peripheral blood mononuclear cells (PBMCs), taken at new diagnosis, from a patient treated with antithyroid drugs. The receptors shown here come from a woman younger than 45 with Graves disease.

The chain employs TRBV30 and TRBJ1-3; unclear D gene. The germline V and J ends were trimmed by 8 bases and 0 bases, with 8 bases remaining between them. CDR3 size: 12 residues. CDR1 GTSNPN and CDR2 SVGIG come from the germline V gene (reference sequence). The CDR3 DNA reads as TGTGCCCTTAAAAGCTCTGGAAACACCATATATTTT. Protein product: CALKSSGNTIYF.

The V and J genes are TRBV5-1 and TRBJ2-1; 11 bases line up with TRBD1. The CDR3 runs to 19 residues. The ends lost 4 bases at V and 2 bases at J; junction bases unmatched: 14. The germline V gene has CDR1 SGHRS and CDR2 YFSETQ. CDR3 sequence (DNA): TGCGCCAGCAGCGGGGGGGACAGGGGGGGACTAGAGACCTACAATGAGCAGTTCTTC. Translated: CASSGGDRGGLETYNEQFF.

The chain recombines TRBV18 with TRBJ2-1, with a possible D match to TRBD1 (7 bases). The V gene lost 3 bases and the J gene lost 12 bases, with 15 bases spanning the gap. This CDR3 region has 13 residues. Germline V gives CDR1 KGHSH, CDR2 LQKENI. The CDR3 nucleotides read TGTGCCAGCTCACCCACAGGGGAGGTTGGGCAGTTCTTC. This encodes CASSPTGEVGQFF.

This clonotype was picked up many times. The chain joins TRBV6-1 to TRBJ1-5, with a weak D call TRBD1 (6 bases). This CDR3 is built from 13 residues. V gave up 6 bases and J gave up 5 bases, with 11 bases separating them. Germline V gene lookup returns CDR1 MNHNS and CDR2 SASEGT. The CDR3 DNA reads as TGTGCCAGCAGCGGACAGAGATATCAGCCCCAGCATTTT. Its protein product is CASSGQRYQPQHF.

V is TRBV20-1 and J is TRBJ2-5; the match to TRBD1 covers 9 bases. V lost 3 bases, J lost 5 bases, and 16 bases stayed unmatched. Germline V gene data show CDR1 as DFQATT and CDR2 as SNEGSKA (reference sequence). The CDR3 has 17 amino acids. Here the CDR3 DNA reads TGCAGTGCTAGCCCGGTAGGAGGGACAGGGAAGTCGGAGACCCAGTACTTC. Translation gives CSASPVGGTGKSETQYF.

In its sample, this clonotype was seen a few times. CDR3 residues: CASSEFGSPESDTQYF. Written as DNA, the CDR3 is TGTGCCAGCAGTGAATTCGGCTCCCCGGAGTCAGATACGCAGTATTTT. This chain links TRBV6-4 with TRBJ2-3; D remains unclear. This CDR3 spans 16 amino acids. CDR1 and CDR2 from the germline V gene are MRHNA and SNTAGT. V shed 3 bases and J shed 4 bases, with 17 bases lying between them.

The V gene is TRBV14, the J gene TRBJ1-1; a weak D match, TRBD1 (6 bases). V was trimmed by 4 bases and J by 10 bases, leaving 19 bases between them. The CDR3 is 14 amino acids. Per germline, CDR1 SGHDN and CDR2 FVKESK. Written as DNA, the CDR3 is TGTGCCAGCAGCCCCAGCCAACTCAGGGGACCAGCTTTCTTT. The encoded protein is CASSPSQLRGPAFF.

For this clonotype: Given a much more abundant clone one base away, this may be a read error. V usage is TRBV20-1 and J usage is TRBJ2-1; D call uncertain. The CDR3 is 10 residues long. Trimming removed 3 bases from V and 7 bases from J, with 4 bases in between. Germline values: CDR1 DFQATT, CDR2 SNEGSKA (reference sequence). The CDR3 reads CSASTNEQFF. The DNA of the CDR3 is TGCAGTGCTAGTACGAATGAGCAGTTCTTC.

The rearrangement joins TRBV30 to TRBJ2-4; 9 bases align to TRBD2. The junction had 12 bases not matched to a gene; V was cut back by 3 bases and J by 0 bases. Germline V gene lookup returns CDR1 GTSNPN and CDR2 SVGIG (reference sequence). The CDR3 consists of 18 residues. The CDR3 loop reads CAWRVGFSGSLAKNIQYF. Here the CDR3 DNA reads TGTGCCTGGAGAGTGGGTTTTAGCGGGAGTCTAGCCAAAAACATTCAGTACTTC. Full variable domain (outside the CDR3, taken from reference TRBV30 and TRBJ2-4): SQTIHQWPATLVQPVGSPLSLECTVEGTSNPNLYWYRQAAGRGLQLLFYSVGIGQISSEVPQNLSASRPQDRQFILSSKKLLLSDSGFYLCAWRVGFSGSLAKNIQYFGAGTRLSVL.

This clonotype was counted a single time. J is TRBJ2-2 and V is TRBV29-1; 9 bases fit TRBD1. The V segment lost 7 bases and the J segment 7 bases; nucleotides outside the gene matches: 10. This CDR3 has 14 amino acids. From germline, CDR1 is SQVTM and CDR2 ANQGSEA. CDR3 amino acids: CSGGRDRAVGELFF. The CDR3 nucleotides are TGCAGCGGGGGCCGGGACAGGGCGGTCGGGGAGCTGTTTTTT.

The chain uses TRBV3-1 and TRBJ2-1, with 7 bases matching TRBD2. There are 17 residues in the CDR3. With V trimmed by 1 base and J by 3 bases, 9 bases remained unmatched. Germline lookup yields CDR1 LGHDT and CDR2 YNNKEL (reference sequence). The CDR3 DNA sequence: TGTGCCAGCAGCCAAGGGGGTAGCGGGTGGATCTACAATGAGCAGTTCTTC. The encoded protein is CASSQGGSGWIYNEQFF.

The count of this clonotype is one. This rearrangement joins TRBV20-1 to TRBJ1-2, with 7 bases lining up with TRBD1. The germline V gene has CDR1 DFQATT and CDR2 SNEGSKA (reference sequence). CDR3 size: 14 residues. V dropped 6 bases and J dropped 6; count of bases not matched to a gene: 13. The CDR3 here is CSAPDDRVFNGYTF. The CDR3 nucleotides are TGCAGTGCCCCTGATGACAGGGTGTTTAATGGCTACACCTTC.

A few counts support this clonotype. In nucleotides, the CDR3 is TGCAGTGCTATTATCAGGGTTAACACTGAAGCTTTCTTT. Its translation: CSAIIRVNTEAFF. The chain carries TRBV20-1 and TRBJ1-1; tentative D call: TRBD1 (5 bases). V was trimmed by 4 bases and J by 2 bases, leaving 11 bases between them. The CDR3 sequence is 13 residues long. The V gene's germline CDR1 is DFQATT and CDR2 SNEGSKA (reference sequence).

V usage is TRBV20-1 and J usage is TRBJ2-5, with 9 bases identical to TRBD1. The germline gives CDR1 DFQATT, CDR2 SNEGSKA (reference sequence). V was clipped by 7 bases and J by 5 bases; unmatched bases: 11. This CDR3 comprises 14 residues. The CDR3 protein is CSVRKQGARETQYF. CDR3 DNA: TGCAGTGTTCGAAAACAGGGGGCGCGGGAGACCCAGTACTTC.

This clonotype was counted ten times or more. The CDR3 protein is CASRQGTDTQYF. The DNA for the CDR3 is TGTGCCAGCAGGCAGGGGACAGATACGCAGTATTTT. V is TRBV6-2 or TRBV6-3 and J is TRBJ2-3; D may be TRBD1 (6 bases). The CDR3 is 12 residues long. V dropped 6 bases and J dropped 3 bases, with 7 bases sitting between them. Germline V CDR1 and CDR2: MNHEY, SVGEGT.

The V gene is TRBV11-2, the J gene TRBJ2-2; D remains ambiguous. CDR3 size: 14 residues. Trimming cost V 8 bases and J 4 bases, with 14 bases left between them. Per germline, CDR1 SGHAT and CDR2 FQNNGV. The CDR3 bases are TGTGCCAGCCTGGGTGGCGGCATCACCGGGGAGCTGTTTTTT. Protein product: CASLGGGITGELFF.

The table lists this clonotype with a few counts. The rearrangement links TRBV28 to TRBJ2-6; possibly TRBD1 or TRBD2 for D (5 bases each). Trimming took off 7 bases at V and 2 bases at J, with 15 bases between the two ends. The CDR3 contains 16 residues. Germline V gene data show CDR1 as MDHEN and CDR2 as SYDVKM. The CDR3 bases are TGTGCCAGCAACAGTTTAAAGGGACCTGGGGCCAACGTCCTGACTTTC. Protein sequence: CASNSLKGPGANVLTF.

V usage is TRBV20-1 and J usage is TRBJ2-1, with TRBD2 matching over 8 bases. Germline values: CDR1 DFQATT, CDR2 SNEGSKA (reference sequence). The V gene end was trimmed by 5 bases and the J gene end by 3 bases; junction bases not matched to a gene: 12. This CDR3 is 16 amino acids long. The DNA of the CDR3 is TGCAGTGCTTTAGAAAGCGGGAGAGTCCTCTACAATGAGCAGTTCTTC. Its protein is CSALESGRVLYNEQFF.

This clonotype came up a few times. The genes are TRBV5-1 and TRBJ2-7; 13 bases are a match to TRBD2. J lost 4 bases, V lost 4 bases, and 17 bases had no gene match. The germline gives CDR1 SGHRS, CDR2 YFSETQ. The CDR3 contains 19 residues. CDR3 loop: CASSLDKQGLAGTLYEQYF. CDR3 nucleotides: TGCGCCAGCAGCCTAGACAAACAGGGACTAGCGGGAACCCTGTACGAGCAGTACTTC.

This clonotype showed up many times. The chain employs TRBV20-1 and TRBJ2-5; D possibly corresponds to TRBD1 (5 bases). This CDR3 has 18 residues. V shed 2 bases and J shed 4 bases, with 26 bases lying between them. The germline CDR1 and CDR2 sequences are DFQATT and SNEGSKA (reference sequence). This CDR3 is CSARSPNGYQTGPETQYF. The CDR3 bases are TGCAGTGCTAGATCTCCCAACGGGTACCAAACAGGACCAGAGACCCAGTACTTC.

The V and J genes are TRBV7-9 and TRBJ1-2; D is unresolved. Deletions cut 7 bases from V and 7 bases from J, with 16 bases between. The CDR3 is 13 amino acids. The germline V gene encodes CDR1 SEHNR and CDR2 FQNEAQ (reference sequence). The CDR3 nucleotides read TGTGCCAGCATCGATTCAGGTTCCGGTGGCTACACCTTC. It specifies CASIDSGSGGYTF.

Many counts were recorded for this clonotype. J is TRBJ1-6 and V is TRBV20-1; tentative D call: TRBD1 (6 bases). Germline CDR1 is DFQATT and CDR2 is SNEGSKA (reference sequence). The CDR3 covers 16 residues. V shed 4 bases and J shed 5 bases, with 18 bases lying between them. Written as DNA, the CDR3 is TGCAGTGCTACACTTAAGGGGACAAGAAATAATTCACCCCTCCACTTT. Protein: CSATLKGTRNNSPLHF.

This clonotype has only one observation. Given a much more abundant clone one base away, this may be a read error. V is TRBV6-4 and J is TRBJ1-1; D gene ambiguous. CDR1 is MRHNA and CDR2 is SNTAGT in the germline V gene. The CDR3 covers 13 residues. The CDR3 protein is CASSYDTLTETFF. The CDR3 region has the DNA TGTGCCAGCAGTTACGACACACTCACTGAAACTTTCTTT.

This clonotype showed up many times. The J gene is TRBJ2-7, the V gene TRBV6-1, with 8 bases lining up with TRBD1. V trimming: 6 bases; J trimming: 4 bases; junction bases outside the gene matches: 8. The CDR3 sequence is 14 residues long. The germline V gene encodes CDR1 MNHNS and CDR2 SASEGT. This CDR3 is CASRPGQGPYEQYF. The CDR3 DNA sequence: TGTGCCAGCAGGCCCGGACAGGGTCCGTACGAGCAGTACTTC.

In regard to this clonotype: The germline gene is not matched at one end of the junction; a read error may be the cause. The chain recombines TRBV12-3 or TRBV12-4 with TRBJ1-1; the D gene is possibly TRBD1 (5 bases). CDR3 length equals 15 residues. The CDR3 protein is CASSYGGLMNTEASF. DNA for the CDR3: TGTGCCAGCAGTTACGGGGGACTCATGAACACTGAAGCTTCCTTT.

In this sample, this clonotype turned up many times. This rearrangement joins TRBV3-1 to TRBJ2-3; D not certain. Trimming took off 4 bases at V and 2 bases at J, with 4 bases between the two ends. The CDR3 covers 12 residues. The germline gives CDR1 LGHDT, CDR2 YNNKEL (reference sequence). CDR3: CASSPHTDTQYF. CDR3 DNA sequence: TGTGCCAGCAGCCCCCACACAGATACGCAGTATTTT.

This clonotype has a count of ten or more. This chain joins TRBV10-3 and TRBJ1-2; no definite D call. Between the trimmed V and J ends, which lost 4 bases and 5 bases, there was a span of 14 bases. CDR1 and CDR2 from the germline V gene are ENHRY and SYGVKD. This CDR3 has 14 residues. CDR3 protein: CAISGGWAGYGYTF. DNA for the CDR3: TGTGCCATCAGTGGAGGCTGGGCGGGTTATGGCTACACCTTC.

This clonotype showed up just a few times. The chain combines TRBV7-3 with TRBJ1-2, with 8 bases fitting TRBD1. J gave up 6 bases and V 3 bases, and 9 bases lay outside the gene matches. The CDR3 has 15 residues. CDR1 is SGHTA and CDR2 is FQGTGA in the germline V gene. The CDR3 DNA sequence: TGTGCCAGCAGCTTCAAACTAAAGACAGGGGATGGCTACACCTTC. Translating gives CASSFKLKTGDGYTF.

A few counts support this clonotype. J is TRBJ2-3 and V is TRBV27; D unclear. Deletions cut 5 bases from V and 4 bases from J, with 13 bases between. CDR1 MNHEY and CDR2 SMNVEV come from the germline V gene (reference sequence). This CDR3 is built from 14 residues. The CDR3 bases are TGTGCCAGCAGTCCCACACAGAGTTCAGATACGCAGTATTTT. Its translation is CASSPTQSSDTQYF.

This clonotype was seen at least ten times. This rearrangement joins TRBV12-3 or TRBV12-4 to TRBJ2-7; D call uncertain. Trimming took off 1 base at V and 8 bases at J, with 12 bases between the two ends. This CDR3 is built from 13 residues. In DNA, the CDR3 is TGTGCCAGCAGTTTAGTGAGCTCCGAGAAGCAGTACTTC. Translated, it gives CASSLVSSEKQYF.